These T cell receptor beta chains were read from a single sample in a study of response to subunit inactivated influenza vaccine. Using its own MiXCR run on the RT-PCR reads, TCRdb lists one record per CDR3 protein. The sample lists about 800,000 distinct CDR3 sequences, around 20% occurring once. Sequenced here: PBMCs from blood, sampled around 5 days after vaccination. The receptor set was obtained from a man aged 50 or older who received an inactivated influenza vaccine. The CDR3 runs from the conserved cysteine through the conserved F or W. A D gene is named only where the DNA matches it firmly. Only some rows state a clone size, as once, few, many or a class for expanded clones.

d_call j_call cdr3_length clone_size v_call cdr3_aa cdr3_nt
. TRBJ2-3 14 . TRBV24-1 CATAGSGDTDTQYF TGTGCCACCGCCGGGTCAGGGGACACAGATACGCAGTATTTT
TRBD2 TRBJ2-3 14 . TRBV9 CASSPEGRGDTQYF TGTGCCAGCAGCCCAGAGGGGAGGGGAGATACGCAGTATTTT
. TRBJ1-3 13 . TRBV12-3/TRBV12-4 CASSWSSGNTIYF TGTGCCAGCAGTTGGAGCTCTGGAAACACCATATATTTT
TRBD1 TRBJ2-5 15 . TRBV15 CATSRVLGQGQTQYF TGTGCCACCAGCAGAGTATTAGGACAGGGCCAGACCCAGTACTTC
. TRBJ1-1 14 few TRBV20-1 CSANLDGYSYEAFF TGCAGTGCTAATCTCGACGGGTATTCGTATGAAGCTTTCTTT
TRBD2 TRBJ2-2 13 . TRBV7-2 CAGSGSWLGELFF TGTGCCGGTAGCGGGAGTTGGCTCGGGGAGCTGTTTTTT
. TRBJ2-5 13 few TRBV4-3 CASSQGPWETQYF TGCGCCAGCAGCCAAGGTCCGTGGGAGACCCAGTACTTC
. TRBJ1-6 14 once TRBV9 CASSVAGSNSHLHF TGTGCCAGCAGCGTAGCTGGGAGTAATTCACACCTCCACTTT
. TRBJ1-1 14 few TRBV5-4 CASSLRGWNTEAFF TGTGCCAGCAGCTTGAGAGGGTGGAACACTGAAGCTTTCTTT
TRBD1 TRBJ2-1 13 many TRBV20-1 CSARDQTGNEQFF TGCAGTGCTAGAGACCAGACAGGGAATGAGCAGTTCTTC
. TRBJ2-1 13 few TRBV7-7 CASSSGSDNEQFF TGTGCCAGCAGCTCTGGGAGCGACAATGAGCAGTTCTTC
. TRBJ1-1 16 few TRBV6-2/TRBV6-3 CASSGFRPQGNTEAFF TGTGCCAGCTCGGGGTTCCGACCCCAGGGGAACACTGAAGCTTTCTTT
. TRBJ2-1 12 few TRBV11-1 CASNPGGDEQFF TGTGCCAGCAACCCCGGGGGCGATGAGCAGTTCTTC
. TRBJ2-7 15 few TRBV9 CASSESSAASYEQYF TGTGCCAGCAGCGAATCTAGCGCGGCCTCCTACGAGCAGTACTTC
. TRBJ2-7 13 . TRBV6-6 CASSYDRTNWQYF TGTGCCAGCAGTTACGATCGGACTAATTGGCAGTACTTC
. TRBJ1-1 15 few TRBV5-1 CASSLQSKVNTEAFF TGCGCCAGCAGCTTGCAGTCCAAAGTGAACACTGAAGCTTTCTTT
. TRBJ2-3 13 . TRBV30 CAWSVRVSDTQYF TGTGCCTGGAGTGTACGGGTGTCAGATACGCAGTATTTT
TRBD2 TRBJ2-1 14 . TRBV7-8 CASSLLAGAAEQFF TGTGCCAGCAGCTTATTAGCGGGGGCGGCTGAGCAGTTCTTC
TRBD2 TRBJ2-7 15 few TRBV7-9 CASSSPGTKTYEQYF TGTGCCAGCAGCTCGCCGGGGACTAAAACCTACGAGCAGTACTTC
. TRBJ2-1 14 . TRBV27 CASAGLRQDNEQFF TGTGCCAGCGCTGGCCTCCGGCAGGACAATGAGCAGTTCTTC
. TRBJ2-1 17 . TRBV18 CASSPSYHRDLHNEQFF TGTGCCAGCTCACCTTCTTATCATCGGGACTTACACAATGAGCAGTTCTTC
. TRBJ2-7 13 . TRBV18 CASSPPGFDEQYF TGTGCCAGCTCACCACCGGGGTTCGACGAGCAGTACTTC
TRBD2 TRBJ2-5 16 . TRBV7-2 CASSTRRAGERETQYF TGTGCCAGCAGCACCCGCCGAGCGGGGGAACGAGAGACCCAGTACTTC
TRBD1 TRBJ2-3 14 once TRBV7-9 CASNGPPTGNTQYF TGTGCCAGCAACGGCCCCCCGACAGGGAATACGCAGTATTTT
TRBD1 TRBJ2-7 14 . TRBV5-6 CASSPGTGILEQYF TGTGCCAGCAGCCCCGGGACAGGGATCCTCGAGCAGTACTTC
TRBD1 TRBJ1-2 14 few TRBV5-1 CASSKPGQNYGYTF TGCGCCAGCAGCAAACCGGGACAGAACTATGGCTACACCTTC
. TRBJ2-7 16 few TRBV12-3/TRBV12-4 CASSLWAVRESYEQYF TGTGCCAGCAGTTTATGGGCGGTTAGGGAGTCCTACGAGCAGTACTTC
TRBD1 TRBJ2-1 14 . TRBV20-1 CSARDRGGSDEQFF TGCAGTGCTAGAGATCGAGGGGGCTCCGATGAGCAGTTCTTC
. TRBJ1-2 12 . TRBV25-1 CASSARGRGYTF TGTGCCAGCAGTGCCAGGGGACGTGGCTACACCTTC
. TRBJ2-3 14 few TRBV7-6 CASSLGDTGQKQYF TGTGCCAGCAGCTTAGGGGACACAGGGCAAAAGCAGTATTTT
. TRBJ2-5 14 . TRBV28 CASTTAVGPETQYF TGTGCCAGCACGACGGCGGTAGGTCCAGAGACCCAGTACTTC
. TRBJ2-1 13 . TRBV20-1 CSAPGESYNEQFF TGCAGTGCTCCGGGAGAATCCTACAATGAGCAGTTCTTC
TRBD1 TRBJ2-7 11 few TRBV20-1 CSWTGIYEQYF TGCAGTTGGACAGGGATATACGAGCAGTACTTC
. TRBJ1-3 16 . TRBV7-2 CASSLNKATTGNTIYF TGTGCCAGCAGCTTAAACAAGGCAACCACTGGAAACACCATATATTTT
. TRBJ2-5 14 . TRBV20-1 CSASYRDPQETQYF TGCAGTGCTAGCTACCGGGACCCCCAAGAGACCCAGTACTTC
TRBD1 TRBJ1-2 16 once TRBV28 CASSLLPSTGKSGYTF TGTGCCAGCAGTTTATTACCGTCGACAGGGAAGTCTGGCTACACCTTC
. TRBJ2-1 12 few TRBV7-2 CASSGVGNEQFF TGTGCCAGCTCGGGGGTCGGCAATGAGCAGTTCTTC
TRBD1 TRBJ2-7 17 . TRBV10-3 CAIRSLTGTGYSYEQYF TGTGCCATCAGGAGCCTCACCGGGACAGGATATTCCTACGAGCAGTACTTC
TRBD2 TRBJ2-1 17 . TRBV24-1 CATSDSGLAGGYNEQFF TGTGCCACCAGTGATTCGGGACTAGCGGGAGGGTACAATGAGCAGTTCTTC
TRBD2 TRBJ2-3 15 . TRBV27 CASISVAGGVDTQYF TGTGCCAGCATTTCGGTAGCGGGTGGAGTAGATACGCAGTATTTT
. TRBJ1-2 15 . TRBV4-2 CASSQDRRGYYGYTF TGTGCCAGCAGCCAAGATAGACGGGGCTACTATGGCTACACCTTC
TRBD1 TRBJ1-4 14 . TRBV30 CAWMVTGVGEKLFF TGTGCCTGGATGGTGACAGGGGTCGGTGAAAAACTGTTTTTT
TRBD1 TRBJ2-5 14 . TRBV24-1 CATSDLDREETQYF TGTGCCACCAGTGATTTAGACAGGGAAGAGACCCAGTACTTC
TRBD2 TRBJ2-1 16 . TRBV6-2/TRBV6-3 CASRLSGLAHYNEQFF TGTGCCAGCAGGCTCTCGGGACTAGCGCACTACAATGAGCAGTTCTTC
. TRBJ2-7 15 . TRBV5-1 CASSLVTGPSYEQYF TGCGCCAGCAGCTTGGTCACGGGGCCCTCCTACGAGCAGTACTTC
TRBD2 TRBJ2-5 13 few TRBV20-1 CSASPRRGETQYF TGCAGTGCTAGTCCCAGGCGGGGGGAGACCCAGTACTTC
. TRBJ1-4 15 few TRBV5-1 CASSANIPTNEKLFF TGCGCCAGCAGCGCTAACATCCCCACTAATGAAAAACTGTTTTTT
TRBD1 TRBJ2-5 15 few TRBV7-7 CASSLGTGPWETQYF TGTGCTAGCAGCTTAGGGACAGGCCCGTGGGAGACCCAGTACTTC
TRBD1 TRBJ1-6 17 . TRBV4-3 CASSQEGTGGRNSPLHF TGCGCCAGCAGCCAAGAGGGGACAGGGGGCCGAAATTCACCCCTCCACTTT
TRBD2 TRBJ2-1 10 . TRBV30 CAWAGGEQFF TGTGCCTGGGCGGGGGGTGAGCAGTTCTTC
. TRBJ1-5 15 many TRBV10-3 CAISDNRGAGQPQHF TGTGCCATCAGTGACAATAGGGGGGCAGGACAGCCCCAGCATTTT
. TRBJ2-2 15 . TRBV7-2 CASSFSGRSTGELFF TGTGCCAGCAGCTTTAGCGGCAGGAGCACCGGGGAGCTGTTTTTT
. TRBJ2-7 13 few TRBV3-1 CASGRGMDYEQYF TGTGCCAGCGGGCGAGGCATGGACTACGAGCAGTACTTC
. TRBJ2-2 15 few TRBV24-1 CATSDSGANTGELFF TGTGCCACCAGTGATTCAGGGGCGAACACCGGGGAGCTGTTTTTT